Presented here are 30 T cell receptor beta chains from one specimen sequenced in a study of cytomegalovirus exposure and HLA in healthy donors. Some clones are missing from TCRdb's copy, which holds only in-frame ones; the method was immunoSEQ multiplex PCR. The sample lists 260,000 or so clones, 88% seen once, with over 0.85% in the top ten. The specimen sequenced was PBMCs. These receptors were taken from a woman under 30 in good health and CMV-seronegative.

The chain combines TRBV2 with TRBJ2-1; 10 bases line up with TRBD2. The CDR3 extends over 15 amino acids. V shed 7 bases, J shed 1 base, and the junction held 4 bases outside the gene matches. Germline CDR1 reads SNHLY; CDR2 reads FYNNEI. Written as DNA, the CDR3 is TGTGCCAGCACCCAGACTAGCGGGTCCTACAATGAGCAGTTCTTC. Protein: CASTQTSGSYNEQFF.

This rearrangement joins TRBV29-1 to TRBJ2-3; tentative D call: TRBD1 (5 bases). Germline assignment: CDR1 SQVTM and CDR2 ANQGSEA. The CDR3 has 14 residues. Trimming cost V 7 bases and J 0 bases, with 14 bases left between them. CDR3 loop: CSARQTSSTDTQYF. The CDR3 DNA is TGCAGCGCCAGACAGACCTCTAGCACAGATACGCAGTATTTT.

The V and J genes are TRBV27 and TRBJ1-5, with 9 bases matching TRBD1. Trimming took 3 bases from V and 7 from J; bases not matched to a gene: 10. In germline, CDR1 is MNHEY, CDR2 SMNVEV (reference sequence). CDR3 size: 16 residues. CDR3 amino acids: CASSFLTGGIEQPQHF. Here the CDR3 DNA reads TGTGCCAGCAGTTTCTTGACAGGGGGTATTGAGCAGCCCCAGCATTTT.

In its sample, this clone was seen a few times. The chain links TRBV10-2 to TRBJ2-3, with a possible D match to TRBD1 (5 bases). The CDR3 extends over 14 amino acids. Germline V CDR1 and CDR2: WSHSY, SAAADI. Trimming removed 2 bases from V and 1 base from J, with 7 bases in between. CDR3 protein: CASSEDRRTDTQYF. The CDR3 DNA reads TGCGCCAGCAGTGAGGACAGACGCACAGATACGCAGTATTTT.

On this clone itself: At one end the junction does not follow the germline gene, possibly because of a read error. The genes are TRBV15 and TRBJ1-4; the D gene is possibly TRBD1 (5 bases). Germline V gives CDR1 LNHNV, CDR2 YYDKDF (reference sequence). CDR3 length equals 12 residues. This CDR3 reads CATSRSGTGLNF. The DNA for the CDR3 is TGTGCCACCAGCCGATCGGGTACGGGACTGAATTTT.

V is TRBV28 and J is TRBJ1-4; tentatively, D is TRBD1 (5 bases). Trimming shortened V by 3 bases and J by 7 bases, and 18 bases separated the two germline ends. The CDR3 is 16 residues long. CDR1 and CDR2 from the germline V gene are MDHEN and SYDVKM. For the CDR3, the DNA is TGTGCCAGCAGTTTCTACGGATGGCAGGGTGGTGAAAAACTGTTTTTT. Amino acids: CASSFYGWQGGEKLFF.

This clone was seen just once. The chain uses TRBV18 and TRBJ2-3; 7 bases map to TRBD1. The J segment lost 2 bases and the V segment lost 6 bases, leaving 8 bases of the junction unmatched. This CDR3 is 15 amino acids long. CDR1 KGHSH and CDR2 LQKENI come from the germline V gene. The CDR3 DNA reads TGTGCCAGCTCTCCTAGACAGGGCCCCACAGATACGCAGTATTTT. Translating it yields CASSPRQGPTDTQYF. The whole variable domain, remainder taken from reference TRBV18 and TRBJ2-3, is NAGVMQNPRHLVRRRGQEARLRCSPMKGHSHVYWYRQLPEEGLKFMVYLQKENIIDESGMPKERFSAEFPKEGPSILRIQQVVRGDSAAYFCASSPRQGPTDTQYFGPGTRLTVL.

The V call is TRBV5-4, the J call TRBJ2-1; TRBD1 is a possible D gene (6 bases). The CDR3 consists of 14 residues. Germline assignment: CDR1 SGHNT and CDR2 YYREEE (reference sequence). Trimming removed 0 bases at V and 9 bases at J, with 13 bases between. This CDR3 reads CASSLVDRPGEQFF. Written as DNA, the CDR3 is TGTGCCAGCAGCTTGGTTGACAGGCCCGGTGAGCAGTTCTTC.

The chain combines TRBV15 with TRBJ2-7; D perhaps matches TRBD2 (6 bases). Germline V gene data show CDR1 as LNHNV and CDR2 as YYDKDF (reference sequence). The CDR3 runs to 17 residues. Trimming took 0 bases from V and 0 from J, leaving 15 bases between them. The CDR3 sequence: CATSRDWPGGSSYEQYF. The CDR3 DNA is TGTGCCACCAGCAGAGATTGGCCCGGGGGTAGCTCCTACGAGCAGTACTTC.

V is TRBV4-3 and J is TRBJ2-2; no clear D gene. Germline CDR1 and CDR2: LGHNA and YSLEER. The V gene lost 1 base and the J gene lost 0 bases, with 6 bases spanning the gap. This CDR3 is 15 amino acids long. The CDR3 coding sequence is TGCGCCAGCAGCCAAGCCCCTCCGAACACCGGGGAGCTGTTTTTT. This gives the protein CASSQAPPNTGELFF.

V and J are TRBV29-1 and TRBJ2-7; TRBD2 matches 9 bases. With V trimmed by 1 base and J by 2 bases, 6 bases remained unmatched. The CDR3 is 15 residues long. The germline V gene encodes CDR1 SQVTM and CDR2 ANQGSEA. In DNA form, the CDR3 reads TGCAGCGTTGAAGGGGATAGCGGGGGAGCCTACGAGCAGTACTTC. Translated, it gives CSVEGDSGGAYEQYF.

The chain uses TRBV19 and TRBJ1-2, with 7 bases lining up with TRBD1. V shed 7 bases, J shed 0 bases, and the junction held 8 bases outside the gene matches. Looked up from germline, CDR1 is LNHDA and CDR2 is SQIVND (reference sequence). This CDR3 has 15 residues. CDR3 region: CASIGTARANYGYTF. The CDR3 DNA follows: TGTGCCAGTATTGGGACAGCGCGAGCTAACTATGGCTACACCTTC.

This rearrangement joins TRBV19 to TRBJ2-7; possibly TRBD1 for D (6 bases). Germline V gene sequence: CDR1 LNHDA, CDR2 SQIVND (reference sequence). The CDR3 extends over 18 amino acids. With 1 base removed from V and 0 bases from J, the gap between germline ends came to 19 bases. The DNA for the CDR3 is TGTGCCAGTAGTATAGGCGGCAGGGGACGCCAACGCTCCTACGAGCAGTACTTC. Its protein is CASSIGGRGRQRSYEQYF.

The rearrangement links TRBV4-2 to TRBJ2-7; TRBD2 might be the D (7 bases). The CDR3 runs to 19 residues. Germline CDR1 and CDR2: LGHNA and YNFKEQ. V was cut by 1 base and J by 1 base, with 23 bases left in between. The CDR3 coding sequence is TGTGCCAGCAGCCAAGGACGAAGCGCGGGGGCTGGGAGTTCCTACGAGCAGTACTTC. Encoded protein: CASSQGRSAGAGSSYEQYF.

The rearrangement uses TRBV9 and TRBJ2-1, with 8 bases lining up with TRBD2. The germline gives CDR1 SGDLS, CDR2 YYNGEE. J gave up 1 base and V 2 bases, and 5 bases lay outside the gene matches. This CDR3 comprises 16 residues. The chain's CDR3 is CASSVNSGASYNEQFF. In DNA form, the CDR3 reads TGTGCCAGCAGCGTCAATAGCGGGGCTTCCTACAATGAGCAGTTCTTC.

The V call is TRBV5-6, the J call TRBJ2-1; D gene unclear. CDR1 and CDR2 from the germline V gene are SGHDT and YYEEEE. V lost 3 bases and J lost 8, with 6 bases in between. The length of the CDR3 is 11 residues. The CDR3 region is CASSSGDEQFF. As DNA, the CDR3 is TGTGCCAGCAGCTCCGGAGATGAGCAGTTCTTC. Looking up the rest from reference TRBV5-6 and TRBJ2-1 gives the full variable domain: DAGVTQSPTHLIKTRGQQVTLRCSPKSGHDTVSWYQQALGQGPQFIFQYYEEEERQRGNFPDRFSGHQFPNYSSELNVNALLLGDSALYLCASSSGDEQFFGPGTRLTVL.

V usage is TRBV6-5 and J usage is TRBJ2-7; D remains ambiguous. The CDR3 contains 16 residues. The germline gives CDR1 MNHEY, CDR2 SVGAGI. Trimming removed 4 bases at V and 1 base at J, with 17 bases between. The CDR3 is CASSFNPRSTSYEQYF. The DNA for the CDR3 is TGTGCCAGCAGTTTCAACCCCCGTTCCACATCCTACGAGCAGTACTTC.

The rearrangement joins TRBV19 to TRBJ2-3; 8 nucleotides agree with TRBD1. This CDR3 has 16 residues. After removal of 5 bases from V and 2 bases from J, the junction contained 9 bases not matched to a gene. In germline, CDR1 is LNHDA, CDR2 SQIVND (reference sequence). DNA of the CDR3: TGTGCCAGTAGTCTCGGACAGGGTACTTCCACAGATACGCAGTATTTT. Amino acid sequence: CASSLGQGTSTDTQYF.

The J gene is TRBJ2-1, the V gene TRBV9, with D perhaps TRBD1 (6 bases). CDR3 length: 13 amino acids. V dropped 4 bases and J dropped 10 bases, with 15 bases sitting between them. The germline CDR1 and CDR2 sequences are SGDLS and YYNGEE. The DNA for the CDR3 is TGTGCCAGCAGCACCCATACAGGGACAGAGCAGTTCTTC. The encoded protein is CASSTHTGTEQFF.

V gene TRBV28 combines with J gene TRBJ1-4; maybe TRBD1 (5 bases). Trimming took 7 bases from V and 0 from J, leaving 24 bases between them. This CDR3 contains 19 residues. In germline, CDR1 is MDHEN, CDR2 SYDVKM. The CDR3 DNA follows: TGTGCCAGCACACGGGGGTCGGCTACCCTCCTTGCAACTAATGAAAAACTGTTTTTT. Protein product: CASTRGSATLLATNEKLFF. The whole variable domain, remainder taken from reference TRBV28 and TRBJ1-4, is DVKVTQSSRYLVKRTGEKVFLECVQDMDHENMFWYRQDPGLGLRLIYFSYDVKMKEKGDIPEGYSVSREKKERFSLILESASTNQTSMYLCASTRGSATLLATNEKLFFGSGTQLSVL.

The V and J genes are TRBV27 and TRBJ2-1; 8 nucleotides agree with TRBD2. The CDR3 contains 14 residues. Germline V gives CDR1 MNHEY, CDR2 SMNVEV (reference sequence). V was clipped by 7 bases and J by 5 bases; unmatched bases: 7. CDR3 in DNA: TGTGCCAGCACTGGGCTAGCGGGCCACAATGAGCAGTTCTTC. Amino acid sequence: CASTGLAGHNEQFF.

The rearrangement links TRBV7-2 to TRBJ1-5; 9 bases agree with TRBD1. The V and J ends lost 5 bases and 6 bases, in that order; junction bases with no gene match: 14. The germline V gene encodes CDR1 SGHTA and CDR2 FQGNSA. This CDR3 comprises 17 residues. The CDR3 reads CASSLGQGSFGGQPQHF. The CDR3, as DNA: TGTGCCAGCAGCCTGGGACAGGGAAGTTTCGGGGGTCAGCCCCAGCATTTT.

This rearrangement joins TRBV18 to TRBJ1-4; weak D call: TRBD1 (5 bases). Germline lookup yields CDR1 KGHSH and CDR2 LQKENI. This CDR3 is 14 amino acids long. Trimming left V 0 bases short and J 7 bases short, with 9 bases between. The CDR3 DNA sequence: TGTGCCAGCTCACCACCGATGGGGGGTGAAAAACTGTTTTTT. Amino acids: CASSPPMGGEKLFF.

This sequence joins TRBV9 and TRBJ2-3, with TRBD2 identical over 14 bases. V dropped 3 bases and J dropped 5; count of bases not matched to a gene: 8. This CDR3 has 17 amino acids. Germline V gene lookup returns CDR1 SGDLS and CDR2 YYNGEE. Here the CDR3 reads CASSDNPGLAGEDTQYF. The CDR3 DNA follows: TGTGCCAGCAGCGACAACCCGGGACTAGCGGGAGAAGATACGCAGTATTTT.

This clone was seen a single time. The V and J genes are TRBV7-8 and TRBJ2-7; 7 positions match TRBD2. This CDR3 is built from 15 residues. V lost 6 bases and J lost 4; bases outside the gene matches: 12. Germline lookup yields CDR1 SGHVS and CDR2 FQNEAQ. The CDR3 nucleotides read TGTGCCAGCAGGTGGGGACTACAGGAGGGGTACGAGCAGTACTTC. It specifies CASRWGLQEGYEQYF.

The chain is built from TRBV28 and TRBJ2-1, with 11 bases matching TRBD2. The V segment lost 5 bases and the J segment 8 bases; nucleotides outside the gene matches: 8. This CDR3 comprises 15 residues. Germline V gives CDR1 MDHEN, CDR2 SYDVKM. The CDR3 nucleotides read TGTGCCAGCAGTCCACTAGCGGGAGAGTGGGATGAGCAGTTCTTC. It yields the protein CASSPLAGEWDEQFF.

The CDR3 region has the DNA TGTGCCAGCAGCGTAGCTACTGGGGGGGACGAGCAGTACTTC. Amino acids: CASSVATGGDEQYF. J is TRBJ2-7 and V is TRBV9, with TRBD2 matching 7 bases. Germline V gives CDR1 SGDLS, CDR2 YYNGEE. CDR3 size: 14 residues. The trim removed 0 bases at V and 5 bases at J, leaving 5 bases unmatched.

The chain has TRBV28 and TRBJ2-7; 14 bases agree with TRBD2. J lost 1 base, V lost 4 bases, and 9 bases had no gene match. The CDR3 loop spans 18 amino acids. From germline, CDR1 is MDHEN and CDR2 SYDVKM. The CDR3 coding sequence is TGTGCCAGCAGTTCGGGACTAGCGGGAGAGTCGAGATCCTACGAGCAGTACTTC. Amino acid sequence: CASSSGLAGESRSYEQYF. Complete variable domain (other parts from reference TRBV28 and TRBJ2-7): DVKVTQSSRYLVKRTGEKVFLECVQDMDHENMFWYRQDPGLGLRLIYFSYDVKMKEKGDIPEGYSVSREKKERFSLILESASTNQTSMYLCASSSGLAGESRSYEQYFGPGTRLTVT.

The gene calls are TRBV9 and TRBJ1-2, with D perhaps TRBD1 (6 bases). V lost 0 bases, J lost 4 bases, and 16 bases lay in between. There are 16 residues in the CDR3. CDR1 is SGDLS, CDR2 YYNGEE, per germline. CDR3 sequence (DNA): TGTGCCAGCAGCGTAGAGACAGGCACAACTTCCTATGGCTACACCTTC. Its translation: CASSVETGTTSYGYTF.

The gene calls are TRBV28 and TRBJ2-7; 7 bases align to TRBD2. The CDR3 spans 13 residues. The ends lost 8 bases at V and 2 bases at J; junction bases unmatched: 6. Germline CDR1 is MDHEN and CDR2 is SYDVKM. The CDR3 sequence: CASGGSHTYEQYF. The CDR3 nucleotides are TGTGCCAGCGGCGGGAGCCATACCTACGAGCAGTACTTC.